This T cell receptor beta chain was observed in a study of identical twins. Broader study findings: Those out-of-frame alpha sequences shared by twins showed an excess of low generation probability. The degree of excess twin sharing was weaker in beta out-of-frame sequences.

To note about this clonotype: Its antigen is currently unknown.

Addition of a universal primer site occurred through template switching, and cDNA carried unique molecular identifiers. TCRdb recomputed calls from the 5' RACE reads with MiXCR, one row per CDR3 protein. The sample includes about 290,000 distinct CDR3 sequences, 8% to 9.5% seen only once; the top ten take approximately 7%. The CDR3 has 11 residues. The V end was cut by 5 bases, the J end by 4 bases, with 5 bases between. Germline V gene lookup returns CDR1 SGHTA and CDR2 FQGTGA. This sample was also put to use in a study of yellow fever vaccine responses in identical twins. As that report states: In identical twins, vaccine T cell responses appeared partly shared and partly individual.

The V gene is TRBV7-3, the J gene TRBJ1-2, with D maybe TRBD1 (5 bases). This TCR was sampled from a woman aged 18-29 years in good health. Sample: CD8+ T cells sorted from blood. The CDR3 DNA reads TGTGCCAGCAGCGGGGGCTATGGCTACACCTTC. This gives the protein CASSGGYGYTF.